These T cell receptor beta chains were read from a single sample in a study of blood T cell repertoires in COVID-19. Sequenced by immunoSEQ multiplex PCR; TCRdb stores in-frame clones only, minus some. The table records 390,000 or so clones, more than 80% of them present only once. The sample comprised peripheral blood. The origin of the receptors is a woman aged 25 to 39 with COVID-19, enrolled during active disease. Each CDR3 is given with its conserved first and last residue. D genes are given only for firm matches. Clone size, where shown, is once, few, many, or a class for clones that have expanded.

abundance | j_gene | v_gene | d_gene | CDR3aa | CDR3nt
. | TRBJ1-1 | TRBV28 | . | CASSRAGMNTEAFF | TGTGCCAGCAGCCGAGCGGGAATGAACACTGAAGCTTTCTTT
. | TRBJ1-1 | TRBV5-6 | TRBD1 | CASSLETGGGVLEAFF | TGTGCCAGCAGCTTGGAGACAGGGGGCGGCGTCCTTGAAGCTTTCTTT
. | TRBJ1-5 | TRBV2 | TRBD1 | CASSEERTGGQPQHF | TGTGCCAGCAGTGAAGAACGGACAGGGGGTCAGCCCCAGCATTTT
. | TRBJ1-5 | TRBV6-5 | . | CASSYERSQPQHF | TGTGCCAGCAGTTACGAGCGGAGCCAGCCCCAGCATTTT
. | TRBJ2-7 | TRBV28 | . | CASSPPEGEQYF | TGTGCCAGCAGTCCCCCCGAGGGCGAGCAGTACTTC
. | TRBJ1-1 | TRBV4-1 | . | CASSQVGGTTGEAFF | TGCGCCAGCAGCCAAGTGGGGGGGACCACAGGTGAAGCTTTCTTT
. | TRBJ2-5 | TRBV24-1 | TRBD2 | CATSPGTSGEETQYF | TGTGCCACCAGTCCCGGGACTAGCGGCGAAGAGACCCAGTACTTC
once | TRBJ2-3 | TRBV11-2 | . | CASSSHSIPLQYF | TGTGCCAGCAGCTCCCATAGCATCCCTCTGCAGTATTTT
. | TRBJ2-3 | TRBV20-1 | . | CSARGPNTQYF | TGCAGTGCTAGAGGCCCTAATACGCAGTATTTT
. | TRBJ2-7 | TRBV3-1/TRBV3-2 | . | CASSREGRFPVGASYEQYF | TGTGCCAGCAGCCGAGAGGGTAGGTTTCCGGTGGGGGCCTCCTACGAGCAGTACTTC
. | TRBJ2-5 | TRBV7-6 | TRBD1 | CASSRTGTLETQYF | TGTGCCAGCAGCCGGACAGGCACTCTAGAGACCCAGTACTTC
once | TRBJ2-3 | TRBV11-2 | TRBD2 | CASWSGTTTSDTQYF | TGTGCCAGCTGGTCCGGGACTACAACATCAGATACGCAGTATTTT
. | TRBJ2-4 | TRBV6-6 | . | CASSYSMTHGISF | TGTGCCAGCAGTTACTCAATGACCCACGGGATCTCCTTC
. | TRBJ2-1 | TRBV7-2 | TRBD2 | CASRTGGGSSYNEQFF | TGTGCCAGCAGGACGGGAGGGGGGAGCTCCTACAATGAGCAGTTCTTC
. | TRBJ2-7 | TRBV14 | . | CASIPMGSSYEQYF | TGTGCCAGCATCCCCATGGGCAGCTCCTACGAGCAGTACTTC
. | TRBJ2-1 | TRBV3-1/TRBV3-2 | TRBD2 | CASSQSGGTYNEQFF | TGTGCCAGCAGCCAGAGCGGGGGGACCTACAATGAGCAGTTCTTC
. | TRBJ1-2 | TRBV11-2 | . | CASSLIQGGGYTF | TGTGCCAGCAGCTTAATTCAGGGAGGCGGCTACACCTTC
. | TRBJ2-3 | TRBV5-1 | . | CASSHGWRESTDTQYF | TGCGCCAGCAGCCACGGGTGGCGGGAAAGCACAGATACGCAGTATTTT
. | TRBJ2-5 | TRBV24-1 | . | CATSDADSKETQYF | TGTGCCACCAGTGACGCGGACAGTAAAGAGACCCAGTACTTC
few | TRBJ2-1 | TRBV6-2/TRBV6-3 | TRBD2 | CASSYQGLAQYNEQFF | TGTGCCAGCAGTTACCAGGGACTAGCGCAATACAATGAGCAGTTCTTC
. | TRBJ1-2 | TRBV6-2/TRBV6-3 | TRBD1 | CASSGDRDGYTF | TGTGCCAGCAGTGGGGACAGGGATGGCTACACCTTC
. | TRBJ1-1 | TRBV29-1 | TRBD1 | CSVVDRGNTEAFF | TGCAGCGTGGTGGACAGGGGGAACACTGAAGCTTTCTTT
. | TRBJ1-5 | TRBV7-8 | TRBD1 | CASSNQGAMGNQPQHF | TGTGCCAGCAGCAATCAGGGGGCCATGGGCAATCAGCCCCAGCATTTT
. | TRBJ2-5 | TRBV27 | . | CASSLESKRGTQYF | TGTGCCAGCAGTTTAGAGTCTAAAAGGGGAACCCAGTACTTC
. | TRBJ1-5 | TRBV13 | . | CASSLRGTGQPQHF | TGTGCCAGCAGCTTAAGGGGGACGGGTCAGCCCCAGCATTTT
. | TRBJ2-5 | TRBV11-2 | . | CASSLAGTWAKETQYF | TGTGCCAGCAGCTTAGCCGGGACTTGGGCGAAAGAGACCCAGTACTTC
. | TRBJ2-1 | TRBV5-5 | . | CASSFGLSSYNEQFF | TGTGCCAGCAGCTTTGGACTAAGCTCCTACAATGAGCAGTTCTTC
. | TRBJ1-1 | TRBV5-5 | . | CASSTGTARRNTEAFF | TGTGCCAGCAGCACTGGGACTGCCCGACGGAACACTGAAGCTTTCTTT
. | TRBJ2-7 | TRBV19 | TRBD2 | CASSSNSGGAYEQYF | TGTGCCAGTAGTTCCAATAGCGGGGGCGCCTACGAGCAGTACTTC
. | TRBJ1-6 | TRBV5-1 | . | CASSSGVDVKTSPLHF | TGCGCCAGCAGCTCGGGGGTTGACGTGAAGACCTCACCCCTCCACTTT
once | TRBJ1-2 | TRBV2 | . | CASSARILYGYTF | TGTGCCAGCAGTGCTAGGATACTCTATGGCTACACCTTC
. | TRBJ2-4 | TRBV2 | . | CASSNREWGNIQYF | TGTGCCAGCAGCAACCGGGAGTGGGGAAACATTCAGTACTTC
. | TRBJ2-6 | TRBV7-9 | TRBD1 | CASSLTGVGANVLTF | TGTGCCAGCAGCTTGACAGGGGTGGGGGCCAACGTCCTGACTTTC
. | TRBJ2-3 | TRBV11-2 | . | CASSSGHPTLTDTQYF | TGTGCCAGCAGCTCGGGACACCCGACCCTCACAGATACGCAGTATTTT
. | TRBJ2-1 | TRBV5-1 | . | CASSLAAQGTWDNEQFF | TGCGCCAGCAGTCTCGCTGCACAGGGCACATGGGACAATGAGCAGTTCTTC
. | TRBJ2-7 | TRBV10-1 | TRBD1 | CASSPGQGEYF | TGCGCCAGCAGCCCCGGACAGGGAGAGTACTTC
. | TRBJ1-4 | TRBV5-4 | . | CASSLAGDEKLFF | TGTGCCAGCAGCCTAGCCGGGGATGAAAAACTGTTTTTT
. | TRBJ2-3 | TRBV20-1 | TRBD2 | CSASMAGGSNTQYF | TGCAGTGCTAGTATGGCGGGGGGTTCAAATACGCAGTATTTT
. | TRBJ2-1 | TRBV4-1 | TRBD2 | CASSQEGRANEQFF | TGCGCCAGCAGCCAAGAAGGGAGGGCCAATGAGCAGTTCTTC
. | TRBJ1-5 | TRBV5-1 | . | CASGGTFSNQPQHF | TGCGCCAGCGGAGGGACCTTTAGCAATCAGCCCCAGCATTTT
. | TRBJ1-2 | TRBV7-9 | TRBD1 | CASSDRVRYGYTF | TGTGCCAGCAGCGACAGGGTTCGCTATGGCTACACCTTC
. | TRBJ2-1 | TRBV7-2 | TRBD2 | CASSLVLLAGGNEQFF | TGTGCCAGCAGCTTAGTGTTACTAGCGGGAGGCAATGAGCAGTTCTTC
. | TRBJ2-2 | TRBV7-2 | . | CASSSQLLNAGTGELFF | TGTGCCAGCAGCTCCCAGTTACTCAACGCGGGTACCGGGGAGCTGTTTTTT
. | TRBJ2-2 | TRBV12-5 | TRBD1 | CASGLGQGGTGELFF | TGTGCTAGTGGTCTGGGACAGGGGGGTACCGGGGAGCTGTTTTTT
. | TRBJ1-2 | TRBV10-2 | . | CATGLSYYGYTF | TGCGCCACGGGACTGTCGTACTATGGCTACACCTTC
. | TRBJ2-7 | TRBV7-6 | . | CASSLARTGYEQYF | TGTGCCAGCAGCTTAGCCCGAACGGGCTACGAGCAGTACTTC
. | TRBJ2-1 | TRBV9 | TRBD2 | CASSPSGASGRVYEQFF | TGTGCCAGCAGCCCTAGTGGAGCTAGCGGGAGGGTCTATGAGCAGTTCTTC
. | TRBJ2-1 | TRBV13 | TRBD1 | CASSLSGTAYNEQFF | TGTGCCAGCAGCTTATCCGGGACAGCCTACAATGAGCAGTTCTTC
. | TRBJ1-1 | TRBV2 | . | CASTQVENTEAFF | TGTGCCAGCACTCAAGTAGAGAACACTGAAGCTTTCTTT
once | TRBJ1-6 | TRBV6-2/TRBV6-3 | . | CASSNRDTVYSPLHF | TGTGCCAGCAGTAACCGGGACACTGTATATTCACCCCTCCACTTT
once | TRBJ1-2 | TRBV29-1 | TRBD1 | CSGWGQNYGYTF | TGCAGCGGATGGGGACAGAACTATGGCTACACCTTC